These 10 T cell receptor beta chains were sequenced from one sample in a study of blood T cells in healthy people across ages. A second roughly 6 to 12 cycle PCR used barcoded and J-beta primers. TCRdb analysed the 5' RACE reads with MiXCR anew, one entry per CDR3 protein. The sample has around 2 million distinct CDR3 sequences; 30% to 40% are singletons. The sequencing input was blood. The receptors derive from a human donor in good health.

This clonotype turned up a few times. Being one base from a much bigger clone, this may be a read error. The rearrangement joins TRBV13 to TRBJ2-2; tentatively, D is TRBD1 or TRBD2 (5 bases each). The germline gives CDR1 PRHDT, CDR2 FYEKMQ (reference sequence). This CDR3 has 17 amino acids. CDR3 nucleotide sequence: TGTGCCAGCAGCCCCCGGGACGGCCAGAAGAACACCGGGGAGCGGTTTTTT. As protein: CASSPRDGQKNTGERFF.

This clonotype showed up just a few times. The V call is TRBV7-2, the J call TRBJ2-5; a possible D gene is TRBD1 (5 bases). Trimming left V 1 base short and J 4 bases short, with 10 bases between. This CDR3 region has 14 residues. CDR1 and CDR2 (germline): SGHTA, FQGNSA. As DNA, the CDR3 is TGTGCCAGCAGCTTAGATTGGGGCAGAGAGACCCAGTACTTC. This gives the protein CASSLDWGRETQYF.

This clonotype was seen once. This chain connects TRBV4-3 to TRBJ2-4; D is unclear. TRBJ2-7 explains the end of the DNA better; the J call may be wrong. This CDR3 has 20 residues. The germline V gene encodes CDR1 LGHNA and CDR2 YSLEER. The chain's CDR3 is CASSQVPETRLGMVGYEQYF. In DNA form, the CDR3 reads TGCGCCAGCAGCCAAGTCCCGGAGACCAGGTTGGGAATGGTTGGGTACGAGCAGTACTTC.

The V gene is TRBV2, the J gene TRBJ2-7, with 11 bases that match TRBD2. Unmatched junction bases numbered 3, after V lost 7 bases and J lost 1 base. The V gene's germline CDR1 is SNHLY and CDR2 FYNNEI. The CDR3 length is 14 residues. The CDR3 coding sequence is TGTGCCAGCATAGGGACTAGCGGATCCTACGAGCAGTACTTC. Translating gives CASIGTSGSYEQYF. The variable domain in full, with the rest retrieved from reference TRBV2 and TRBJ2-7, is EPEVTQTPSHQVTQMGQEVILRCVPISNHLYFYWYRQILGQKVEFLVSFYNNEISEKSEIFDDQFSVERPDGSNFTLKIRSTKLEDSAMYFCASIGTSGSYEQYFGPGTRLTVT.

The chain recombines TRBV2 with TRBJ2-5; the D gene could be TRBD1 or TRBD2 (5 bases each). The V gene's germline CDR1 is SNHLY and CDR2 FYNNEI. The CDR3 spans 13 residues. V lost 7 bases, J lost 2 bases, and 11 bases lay in between. The CDR3 loop is CASIGTGQETQYF. CDR3 coding DNA: TGTGCCAGCATAGGGACGGGACAAGAGACCCAGTACTTC.

This clonotype was seen just once. The chain uses TRBV6-2 or TRBV6-3 and TRBJ1-1; tentatively, D is TRBD1 (5 bases). The CDR3 is 15 amino acids. Trimming took off 0 bases at V and 5 bases at J, with 13 bases between the two ends. From germline, CDR1 is MNHEY and CDR2 SVGEGT. As DNA, the CDR3 is TGTGCCAGCAGTTACTCTCCGAGGGGAGGGACTGAAGCTTTCTTT. The encoded protein is CASSYSPRGGTEAFF.

The chain combines TRBV6-5 with TRBJ2-6; D is perhaps TRBD2 (5 bases). There are 17 residues in the CDR3. Germline-derived CDR1 and CDR2 are MNHEY and SVGAGI. V lost 4 bases to trimming and J lost 0 bases, with 13 bases between them. This CDR3 reads CASSSEGLGSGANVLTF. The DNA for the CDR3 is TGTGCCAGCAGTTCCGAGGGCCTCGGCTCTGGGGCCAACGTCCTGACTTTC.

This clonotype was detected a few times. The chain has TRBV11-2 and TRBJ1-2, with D unresolved. In germline, CDR1 is SGHAT, CDR2 FQNNGV. CDR3 length: 14 residues. Trimming left V 1 base short and J 8 bases short, with 14 bases between. CDR3 in DNA: TGTGCCAGCAGCTTAGCGGCTCCCCTGGGGGGCTACACCTTC. It is translated as CASSLAAPLGGYTF. Complete variable domain (other parts from reference TRBV11-2 and TRBJ1-2): EAGVAQSPRYKIIEKRQSVAFWCNPISGHATLYWYQQILGQGPKLLIQFQNNGVVDDSQLPKDRFSAERLKGVDSTLKIQPAKLEDSAVYLCASSLAAPLGGYTFGSGTRLTVV.

In this sample, this clonotype turned up many times. This chain connects TRBV20-1 to TRBJ2-7; maybe TRBD1 (6 bases). Germline CDR1 is DFQATT and CDR2 is SNEGSKA (reference sequence). V shed 0 bases and J shed 3 bases, with 6 bases lying between them. CDR3 size: 12 residues. CDR3 residues: CSAREQGYEQYF. The CDR3 region has the DNA TGCAGTGCTAGAGAACAGGGCTACGAGCAGTACTTC.

The CDR3 sequence: CASTRLVLTGELFF. DNA of the CDR3: TGTGCCAGCACCCGACTAGTGCTCACCGGGGAGCTGTTTTTT. The chain links TRBV6-5 to TRBJ2-2, with D perhaps TRBD2 (6 bases). The CDR3 extends over 14 amino acids. Germline values: CDR1 MNHEY, CDR2 SVGAGI. Trimming took off 7 bases at V and 4 bases at J, with 13 bases between the two ends.